What follows is one T cell receptor (beta chain) and its context. The antigen remains undetermined. Donors had no recently reported acute infections or vaccinations and were HIV-negative. The sample comes from a study of shared clonotypes between healthy human individuals. Study-wide findings and caveats: Generation probabilities of non-shared clonotypes were lower (relative to those shared by all four donors). Clonotype sharing among donors, it was expected, would be affected by sequencing depth.

Produced via immunoSEQ multiplex PCR; TCRdb's table is partial and in-frame only. The table has 640,000 or so clones, around 72% seen once. The receptor's source is a woman aged 25 to 39 in good health. Sequencing was done on a sample of memory CD4+ T cells sorted from blood. As for subset: CD45RA-negative fraction.

CDR3 sequence: CASSRIGIRNTEAFF. The CDR3 DNA is TGTGCCAGCAGTAGAATCGGGATTAGGAACACTGAAGCTTTCTTT. V is TRBV6-1 and J is TRBJ1-1; D call uncertain. The germline V gene has CDR1 MNHNS and CDR2 SASEGT. The CDR3 has 15 amino acids. The V and J ends lost 5 bases and 1 base respectively, with 14 bases between them.